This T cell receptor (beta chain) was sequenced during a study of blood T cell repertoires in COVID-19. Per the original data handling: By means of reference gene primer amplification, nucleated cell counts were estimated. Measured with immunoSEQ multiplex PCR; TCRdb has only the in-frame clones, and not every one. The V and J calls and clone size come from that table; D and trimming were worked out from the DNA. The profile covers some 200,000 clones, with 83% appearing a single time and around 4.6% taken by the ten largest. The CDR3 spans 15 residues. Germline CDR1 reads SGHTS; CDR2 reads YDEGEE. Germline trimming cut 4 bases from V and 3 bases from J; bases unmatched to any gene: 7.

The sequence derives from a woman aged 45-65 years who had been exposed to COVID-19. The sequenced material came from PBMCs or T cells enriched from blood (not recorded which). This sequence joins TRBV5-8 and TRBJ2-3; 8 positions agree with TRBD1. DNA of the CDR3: TGTGCCAGCAGCCCGCCGACAGGGGTAACAGATACGCAGTATTTT. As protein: CASSPPTGVTDTQYF. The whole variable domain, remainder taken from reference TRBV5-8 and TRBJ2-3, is EAGVTQSPTHLIKTRGQQATLRCSPISGHTSVYWYQQALGLGLQFLLWYDEGEERNRGNFPPRFSGRQFPNYSSELNVNALELEDSALYLCASSPPTGVTDTQYFGPGTRLTVL.